These 30 T cell receptor beta chains were sequenced from one sample in a study of PD-L1 blockade in urothelial cancer. Assay used: immunoSEQ multiplex PCR; TCRdb lists only in-frame clones, some missing. Among 75,000 to 95,000 clones listed, around 90% were seen once. This sample's time point: peripheral blood 6 weeks after treatment start. The sequencing used PBMCs, collected around atezolizumab (anti-PD-L1) treatment. The receptor set was obtained from a woman older than 75 with urothelial cancer.

The chain combines TRBV6-6 with TRBJ2-7; 13 nucleotides align to TRBD2. Losses at the gene ends were 6 bases for V and 7 bases for J; bases not matched to a gene: 12. This CDR3 comprises 16 residues. Germline V gene lookup returns CDR1 MNHNY and CDR2 SVGAGI (reference sequence). CDR3 sequence reads: CASSHPGLAGVGEQYF. Here the CDR3 DNA reads TGTGCCAGCAGCCACCCCGGACTAGCGGGAGTTGGGGAGCAGTACTTC.

This clone was counted a few times. The V call is TRBV18, the J call TRBJ1-4, with 7 bases matching TRBD1. Trimming removed 3 bases from V and 8 bases from J; junction bases left unmatched: 18. The CDR3 sequence is 18 residues long. Germline V CDR1 and CDR2: KGHSH, LQKENI. The CDR3 reads CASSPMLTGNGPREKLFF. The CDR3 region has the DNA TGTGCCAGCTCACCGATGTTGACAGGGAATGGGCCACGCGAAAAACTGTTTTTT.

A few counts support this clone. The V gene is TRBV6-1, the J gene TRBJ1-3; tentative D call: TRBD1 (5 bases). Trimming took 8 bases from V and 0 from J, leaving 11 bases between them. Germline values: CDR1 MNHNS, CDR2 SASEGT. The CDR3 is 14 residues long. The CDR3 spells CASLTGPSGNTIYF. The CDR3, as DNA: TGTGCCAGCCTTACAGGCCCCTCTGGAAACACCATATATTTT.

This clone was seen only once. This sequence joins TRBV5-4 and TRBJ1-3; D unclear. This CDR3 is built from 15 residues. Germline-derived CDR1 and CDR2 are SGHNT and YYREEE (reference sequence). V was trimmed by 0 bases and J by 0 bases, leaving 7 bases between them. The DNA for the CDR3 is TGTGCCAGCAGCTTGGCCCGGAGCTCTGGAAACACCATATATTTT. Protein sequence: CASSLARSSGNTIYF.

The J gene is TRBJ1-2, the V gene TRBV14; 7 bases fit TRBD1. V lost 6 bases and J lost 3; bases outside the gene matches: 7. CDR1 and CDR2 (germline): SGHDN, FVKESK. This CDR3 spans 14 amino acids. The CDR3 DNA follows: TGTGCCAGCAGAATGACAGGGTTGCACTATGGCTACACCTTC. It encodes CASRMTGLHYGYTF. Full variable domain (remainder filled in from reference TRBV14 and TRBJ1-2): EAGVTQFPSHSVIEKGQTVTLRCDPISGHDNLYWYRRVMGKEIKFLLHFVKESKQDESGMPNNRFLAERTGGTYSTLKVQPAELEDSGVYFCASRMTGLHYGYTFGSGTRLTVV.

The rearrangement uses TRBV10-2 and TRBJ2-7, with 8 bases that match TRBD1. CDR1 and CDR2 (germline): WSHSY, SAAADI. CDR3 length equals 16 residues. The V and J ends lost 3 bases and 2 bases, in that order; junction bases with no gene match: 9. CDR3 sequence: CASSDRRDRFPYEQYF. The CDR3 DNA is TGCGCCAGCAGTGACCGGCGGGACAGGTTCCCCTACGAGCAGTACTTC.

The V call is TRBV28, the J call TRBJ1-5; TRBD1 agrees at 9 bases. V was clipped by 7 bases and J by 2 bases; unmatched bases: 9. Germline loops: CDR1 MDHEN, CDR2 SYDVKM. The CDR3 has 16 residues. The CDR3 sequence is CASTKSWTGGNQPQHF. The CDR3 DNA follows: TGTGCCAGCACAAAATCGTGGACAGGGGGCAATCAGCCCCAGCATTTT.

The chain is built from TRBV18 and TRBJ2-3; a possible D gene is TRBD1 (6 bases). The CDR3 totals 18 residues. Germline CDR1 KGHSH, CDR2 LQKENI. Trimming stripped 2 bases from V and 4 bases from J, with 22 bases between. The CDR3 here is CASSPREYRVVLSDTQYF. The DNA for the CDR3 is TGTGCCAGCTCACCAAGGGAGTACAGGGTTGTGTTGTCAGATACGCAGTATTTT.

CDR3 region: CSVLKGRVGAQETQYF. The CDR3 DNA reads TGCAGCGTACTAAAGGGTAGGGTTGGGGCGCAAGAGACCCAGTACTTC. The rearrangement links TRBV29-1 to TRBJ2-5, with a tentative D call TRBD1 (5 bases). This CDR3 comprises 16 residues. Trimming took off 6 bases at V and 2 bases at J, with 22 bases between the two ends. CDR1 and CDR2 (germline): SQVTM, ANQGSEA. Drawing the rest from reference TRBV29-1 and TRBJ2-5, the complete variable domain is SAVISQKPSRDICQRGTSLTIQCQVDSQVTMMFWYRQQPGQSLTLIATANQGSEATYESGFVIDKFPISRPNLTFSTLTVSNMSPEDSSIYLCSVLKGRVGAQETQYFGPGTRLLVL.

The chain links TRBV5-4 to TRBJ2-2; TRBD2 might be the D (6 bases). The V end was cut by 3 bases, the J end by 6 bases, with 18 bases between. This CDR3 contains 16 residues. CDR1 SGHNT and CDR2 YYREEE come from the germline V gene (reference sequence). CDR3 nucleotides: TGTGCCAGCAGCTCCCCGGAGGAGGGAAAACCCGGGGAGCTGTTTTTT. Protein product: CASSSPEEGKPGELFF.

The rearrangement joins TRBV6-1 to TRBJ1-1, with 7 bases aligning to TRBD1. The ends lost 3 bases at V and 5 bases at J; junction bases unmatched: 3. The V gene's germline CDR1 is MNHNS and CDR2 SASEGT. The CDR3 has 13 residues. The CDR3 reads CASSESQGTEAFF. As DNA, the CDR3 is TGTGCCAGCAGTGAGTCACAGGGGACTGAAGCTTTCTTT.

V gene TRBV4-2 combines with J gene TRBJ2-1; D unresolved. Trimming took 0 bases from V and 5 from J, leaving 11 bases between them. From germline, CDR1 is LGHNA and CDR2 YNFKEQ. This CDR3 contains 15 residues. CDR3 region: CASSQDVWSNNEQFF. The CDR3 DNA follows: TGTGCCAGCAGCCAAGACGTCTGGTCTAACAATGAGCAGTTCTTC.

V usage is TRBV19 and J usage is TRBJ1-5; the match to TRBD1 covers 8 bases. The CDR3 loop spans 16 amino acids. Trimming at V came to 4 bases and at J to 4 bases, leaving 9 bases not matched to a gene. Germline assignment: CDR1 LNHDA and CDR2 SQIVND (reference sequence). The DNA for the CDR3 is TGTGCCAGTAGTACCTCGACAGGGGCTGGGAATCAGCCCCAGCATTTT. Residues: CASSTSTGAGNQPQHF.

The chain carries TRBV7-2 and TRBJ2-7; 9 positions match TRBD1. The J segment lost 6 bases and the V segment lost 1 base, leaving 10 bases of the junction unmatched. The CDR3 totals 16 residues. Per the germline V gene, CDR1 is SGHTA and CDR2 is FQGNSA. CDR3 in amino acids: CASSLDITGQGREQYF. The DNA for the CDR3 is TGTGCCAGCAGCTTAGACATAACGGGACAGGGACGCGAGCAGTACTTC.

V gene TRBV29-1 combines with J gene TRBJ2-1; 7 positions match TRBD2. J was trimmed by 4 bases and V by 4 bases; bases with no gene match: 7. The CDR3 covers 14 residues. Germline V gives CDR1 SQVTM, CDR2 ANQGSEA. Here the CDR3 reads CSVGGGRGYNEQFF. The CDR3 DNA is TGCAGCGTTGGCGGCGGGAGAGGGTACAATGAGCAGTTCTTC.

This rearrangement joins TRBV18 to TRBJ1-1; D gene unclear. Germline V gene sequence: CDR1 KGHSH, CDR2 LQKENI. The length of the CDR3 is 15 residues. The ends were cut back, 6 bases at V and 0 bases at J, with 14 bases in the middle. The DNA for the CDR3 is TGTGCCAGCTCCTCCAACCCGGGGTTGAACACTGAAGCTTTCTTT. Its protein is CASSSNPGLNTEAFF.

The chain employs TRBV28 and TRBJ1-4, with 7 bases that match TRBD1. V lost 5 bases to trimming and J lost 4 bases; unmatched junction nucleotides: 7. The germline CDR1 and CDR2 sequences are MDHEN and SYDVKM. The CDR3 runs 15 residues. DNA for the CDR3: TGTGCCAGCAGTATCTGGGACAGCCTTAATGAAAAACTGTTTTTT. This encodes CASSIWDSLNEKLFF. The full variable domain, rest sourced from reference TRBV28 and TRBJ1-4, is DVKVTQSSRYLVKRTGEKVFLECVQDMDHENMFWYRQDPGLGLRLIYFSYDVKMKEKGDIPEGYSVSREKKERFSLILESASTNQTSMYLCASSIWDSLNEKLFFGSGTQLSVL.

V is TRBV5-1 and J is TRBJ2-3; TRBD2 might be the D (6 bases). The germline CDR1 and CDR2 sequences are SGHRS and YFSETQ. CDR3 length equals 15 residues. The ends were cut back, 3 bases at V and 0 bases at J, with 11 bases in the middle. In DNA, the CDR3 is TGCGCCAGCAGCTGGAGCGGGCCTAGCACAGATACGCAGTATTTT. Amino acids: CASSWSGPSTDTQYF.

The V call is TRBV5-6, the J call TRBJ2-7; 8 bases fit TRBD1. In germline, CDR1 is SGHDT, CDR2 YYEEEE. The junction had 7 bases not matched to a gene; V was cut back by 4 bases and J by 4 bases. The CDR3 is 14 amino acids. The CDR3 reads CASSGQGRLYEQYF. CDR3 bases: TGTGCCAGCAGCGGACAGGGAAGACTATACGAGCAGTACTTC.

This chain connects TRBV5-6 to TRBJ1-1, with 9 bases that match TRBD1. This CDR3 is 16 amino acids long. Germline values: CDR1 SGHDT, CDR2 YYEEEE. Trimming removed 2 bases from V and 4 bases from J; junction bases left unmatched: 9. In DNA, the CDR3 is TGTGCCAGCAGCTTACCGGGACAGGGTAGCAGCACTGAAGCTTTCTTT. This codes for CASSLPGQGSSTEAFF. The complete variable domain, with remaining parts taken from reference TRBV5-6 and TRBJ1-1, reads DAGVTQSPTHLIKTRGQQVTLRCSPKSGHDTVSWYQQALGQGPQFIFQYYEEEERQRGNFPDRFSGHQFPNYSSELNVNALLLGDSALYLCASSLPGQGSSTEAFFGQGTRLTVV.

The chain carries TRBV25-1 and TRBJ2-7; 9 positions agree with TRBD2. Trimming cost V 4 bases and J 2 bases; bases outside gene matches: 3. Germline loops: CDR1 MGHDK, CDR2 SYGVNS. The CDR3 runs 14 residues. The CDR3 nucleotides are TGTGCCAGCAGTGCGACTAGCGGCGCCTACGAGCAGTACTTC. Translation gives CASSATSGAYEQYF.

The chain is built from TRBV19 and TRBJ1-5; D might be TRBD1 (6 bases). Germline CDR1 LNHDA, CDR2 SQIVND (reference sequence). The CDR3 is 15 amino acids. The V gene lost 7 bases and the J gene lost 4 bases, with 17 bases spanning the gap. Here the CDR3 reads CASNGGQAGNQPQHF. The DNA for the CDR3 is TGTGCCAGTAACGGGGGACAAGCGGGAAATCAGCCCCAGCATTTT. Full variable domain (rest looked up from reference TRBV19 and TRBJ1-5): DGGITQSPKYLFRKEGQNVTLSCEQNLNHDAMYWYRQDPGQGLRLIYYSQIVNDFQKGDIAEGYSVSREKKESFPLTVTSAQKNPTAFYLCASNGGQAGNQPQHFGDGTRLSIL.

The chain is built from TRBV28 and TRBJ2-2, with D perhaps matching TRBD2 (6 bases). CDR1 MDHEN and CDR2 SYDVKM come from the germline V gene. The germline V and J ends were trimmed by 2 bases and 7 bases, with 11 bases remaining between them. The CDR3 consists of 14 residues. CDR3 in amino acids: CASSLMSGVGELFF. CDR3 nucleotide sequence: TGTGCCAGCAGTTTAATGTCGGGAGTCGGGGAGCTGTTTTTT.

The rearrangement links TRBV18 to TRBJ2-2, with 10 bases identical to TRBD2. Germline V gene sequence: CDR1 KGHSH, CDR2 LQKENI. The CDR3 has 16 residues. V gave up 2 bases and J gave up 5 bases; unmatched junction bases: 5. The CDR3 spells CASSPGLAARTGELFF. The CDR3 DNA reads TGTGCCAGCTCACCAGGACTAGCGGCCCGAACCGGGGAGCTGTTTTTT.

The chain employs TRBV30 and TRBJ1-5, with 10 nucleotides matching TRBD1. This CDR3 comprises 14 residues. V shed 4 bases and J 5 bases; nucleotides not matched to a gene: 5. Germline values: CDR1 GTSNPN, CDR2 SVGIG (reference sequence). CDR3 loop: CAWNGGQGHQPQHF. The CDR3 coding sequence is TGTGCCTGGAACGGGGGACAGGGGCATCAGCCCCAGCATTTT.

The chain uses TRBV29-1 and TRBJ2-1; possibly TRBD2 for D (5 bases). Germline CDR1 is SQVTM and CDR2 is ANQGSEA. Between the trimmed V and J ends, which lost 3 bases and 0 bases, there was a span of 12 bases. This CDR3 is 15 amino acids long. The CDR3 spells CSVEGALSSYNEQFF. CDR3 in DNA: TGCAGCGTTGAGGGAGCGCTCAGCTCCTACAATGAGCAGTTCTTC.

The chain carries TRBV9 and TRBJ1-5; 7 nucleotides line up with TRBD1. Per germline, CDR1 SGDLS and CDR2 YYNGEE. With 3 bases clipped from V and 1 base from J, the junction kept 4 bases outside the gene matches. CDR3 length equals 15 residues. The CDR3: CASSEGAMSNQPQHF. The CDR3 DNA reads as TGTGCCAGCAGCGAGGGGGCTATGAGCAATCAGCCCCAGCATTTT.

V usage is TRBV19 and J usage is TRBJ1-1, with TRBD1 matching 9 bases. The germline V gene encodes CDR1 LNHDA and CDR2 SQIVND (reference sequence). The CDR3 length is 13 residues. With V trimmed by 6 bases and J by 3 bases, 2 bases remained unmatched. CDR3 bases: TGTGCCAGTAGGCGGGACAGGGACACTGAAGCTTTCTTT. Amino acids: CASRRDRDTEAFF. Variable domain in full (rest from reference TRBV19 and TRBJ1-1): DGGITQSPKYLFRKEGQNVTLSCEQNLNHDAMYWYRQDPGQGLRLIYYSQIVNDFQKGDIAEGYSVSREKKESFPLTVTSAQKNPTAFYLCASRRDRDTEAFFGQGTRLTVV.

The chain couples TRBV5-4 to TRBJ2-5; D possibly corresponds to TRBD2 (7 bases). Germline values: CDR1 SGHNT, CDR2 YYREEE (reference sequence). Trimming took 6 bases from V and 2 from J, leaving 20 bases between them. The CDR3 is 16 amino acids. The CDR3 region is CASTPGASGGQETQYF. The CDR3 DNA sequence: TGTGCCAGCACCCCGGGGGCTAGCGGAGGGCAAGAGACCCAGTACTTC.

This clone has a single count. Other DNA sequences in the sample encode the same CDR3. The CDR3 spells CASSLGQNYGYTF. The CDR3 DNA sequence: TGTGCCAGCAGCTTGGGACAAAACTATGGCTACACCTTC. The V and J genes are TRBV11-2 and TRBJ1-2; perhaps TRBD1 as D (6 bases). Germline loops: CDR1 SGHAT, CDR2 FQNNGV. There are 13 residues in the CDR3. The germline V and J ends were trimmed by 3 bases and 2 bases, with 7 bases remaining between them.